These 9 T cell receptor beta chains were all obtained from the same sample, sequenced in a study of PD-1 blockade in classical Hodgkin lymphoma. Time point of the sample: newly diagnosed, previously untreated cHL patient sample. Produced via immunoSEQ multiplex PCR; TCRdb's table is partial and in-frame only. The table shows around 50,000 clones, with roughly 88% occurring only once. The sequenced material came from peripheral blood mononuclear cells (PBMCs). The receptor source for this set is a human donor with classical Hodgkin lymphoma.

The chain is built from TRBV7-9 and TRBJ1-1; D uncertain. The CDR3 runs to 13 residues. V was pared by 5 bases and J by 2 bases, with 9 bases between. Germline V CDR1 and CDR2: SEHNR, FQNEAQ (reference sequence). CDR3 protein: CASSPKGNTEAFF. CDR3 in DNA: TGTGCCAGCAGCCCGAAGGGTAACACTGAAGCTTTCTTT. Based on the CDR3 plus reference TRBV7-9 and TRBJ1-1, the full variable domain is DTGVSQNPRHKITKRGQNVTFRCDPISEHNRLYWYRQTLGQGPEFLTYFQNEAQLEKSRLLSDRFSAERPKGSFSTLEIQRTEQGDSAMYLCASSPKGNTEAFFGQGTRLTVV.

The chain recombines TRBV7-9 with TRBJ1-1, with a possible D match to TRBD1 (5 bases). V gave up 5 bases and J gave up 1 base, with 14 bases separating them. CDR1 is SEHNR, CDR2 FQNEAQ, per germline (reference sequence). The CDR3 is 15 amino acids. CDR3 residues: CASSLAGLPNTEAFF. Written as DNA, the CDR3 is TGTGCCAGCAGCCTCGCGGGACTCCCGAACACTGAAGCTTTCTTT.

The chain combines TRBV27 with TRBJ2-7, with a possible D match to TRBD2 (6 bases). CDR1 is MNHEY, CDR2 SMNVEV, per germline (reference sequence). The CDR3 consists of 14 residues. V lost 5 bases, J lost 6 bases, and 17 bases lay in between. The CDR3 region is CASSPQRRGSEQYF. In nucleotides, the CDR3 is TGTGCCAGCAGTCCCCAAAGGAGGGGCTCCGAGCAGTACTTC.

The chain carries TRBV5-1 and TRBJ2-3, with 9 bases identical to TRBD2. Losses at the gene ends were 7 bases for V and 2 bases for J; bases not matched to a gene: 2. CDR1 SGHRS and CDR2 YFSETQ come from the germline V gene. The CDR3 extends over 13 amino acids. CDR3 protein: CASASGVTDTQYF. DNA for the CDR3: TGCGCCAGCGCTAGCGGGGTCACAGATACGCAGTATTTT.

The rearrangement joins TRBV7-7 to TRBJ1-2; perhaps TRBD1 as D (5 bases). This CDR3 region has 15 residues. V was shortened by 2 bases and J by 3 bases, with 13 bases between the two germline ends. Per germline, CDR1 SSHAT and CDR2 FNYEAQ (reference sequence). The CDR3 spells CASSLLTVGDYGYTF. CDR3 DNA: TGTGCCAGCAGCTTACTGACAGTGGGGGACTATGGCTACACCTTC.

The chain uses TRBV19 and TRBJ1-1; a weak D match, TRBD1 (5 bases). The germline gives CDR1 LNHDA, CDR2 SQIVND (reference sequence). V was trimmed by 5 bases and J by 6 bases, leaving 13 bases between them. CDR3 size: 13 residues. CDR3 in amino acids: CASSGQGVPEAFF. The CDR3 nucleotides are TGTGCCAGTAGTGGCCAGGGCGTTCCTGAAGCTTTCTTT.

The J gene is TRBJ2-2, the V gene TRBV5-1; 7 bases map to TRBD2. The V segment lost 4 bases and the J segment 5 bases; nucleotides outside the gene matches: 8. CDR1 is SGHRS, CDR2 YFSETQ, per germline. This CDR3 is 15 amino acids long. The CDR3 is CASSPSGKGTGELFF. The DNA of the CDR3 is TGCGCCAGCAGCCCAAGCGGGAAAGGGACCGGGGAGCTGTTTTTT.

CDR3 amino acids: CASSQPSGATDTQYF. CDR3 coding DNA: TGCGCCAGCAGCCAACCTAGCGGGGCCACAGATACGCAGTATTTT. This sequence joins TRBV4-1 and TRBJ2-3, with 9 bases that match TRBD2. The germline V gene encodes CDR1 MGHRA and CDR2 YSYEKL. The CDR3 consists of 15 residues. V shed 2 bases and J 2 bases; nucleotides not matched to a gene: 2.

The CDR3 sequence is CASSYVDRLNTEAFF. The CDR3 DNA is TGTGCCAGCAGTTACGTTGACAGACTGAACACTGAAGCTTTCTTT. V gene TRBV6-5 combines with J gene TRBJ1-1, with D possibly being TRBD1 (5 bases). There are 15 residues in the CDR3. Trimming cost V 2 bases and J 0 bases, with 10 bases left between them. Germline CDR1 reads MNHEY; CDR2 reads SVGAGI.